This T cell receptor (beta chain) was sequenced for a study of blood T cells in healthy people across ages. General study points: PBMCs that were unsorted prevented a conclusive naive versus antigen-experienced comparison.

This clonotype has only a few counts. As yet, its antigen is unknown. The CDR3 is 12 amino acids. Germline CDR1 reads MDHEN; CDR2 reads SYDVKM. The V gene lost 3 bases and the J gene lost 6 bases, with 9 bases spanning the gap. Sample-barcoded 5' priming and a J-beta primer mix drove a second PCR of about 6 to 12 cycles. TCRdb reprocessed the 5' RACE reads via MiXCR and lists one record per CDR3 protein. The repertoire holds under 2,000,000 distinct CDR3 sequences, with 40% to 55% as singletons. The sequenced sample consisted of blood. The receptor's source is a woman in her thirties or forties in good health. This chain joins TRBV28 and TRBJ2-7; no clear D gene. CDR3 amino acids: CASSFSSSEQYF. The CDR3 nucleotides are TGTGCCAGCAGTTTTTCGTCTAGCGAGCAGTACTTC.